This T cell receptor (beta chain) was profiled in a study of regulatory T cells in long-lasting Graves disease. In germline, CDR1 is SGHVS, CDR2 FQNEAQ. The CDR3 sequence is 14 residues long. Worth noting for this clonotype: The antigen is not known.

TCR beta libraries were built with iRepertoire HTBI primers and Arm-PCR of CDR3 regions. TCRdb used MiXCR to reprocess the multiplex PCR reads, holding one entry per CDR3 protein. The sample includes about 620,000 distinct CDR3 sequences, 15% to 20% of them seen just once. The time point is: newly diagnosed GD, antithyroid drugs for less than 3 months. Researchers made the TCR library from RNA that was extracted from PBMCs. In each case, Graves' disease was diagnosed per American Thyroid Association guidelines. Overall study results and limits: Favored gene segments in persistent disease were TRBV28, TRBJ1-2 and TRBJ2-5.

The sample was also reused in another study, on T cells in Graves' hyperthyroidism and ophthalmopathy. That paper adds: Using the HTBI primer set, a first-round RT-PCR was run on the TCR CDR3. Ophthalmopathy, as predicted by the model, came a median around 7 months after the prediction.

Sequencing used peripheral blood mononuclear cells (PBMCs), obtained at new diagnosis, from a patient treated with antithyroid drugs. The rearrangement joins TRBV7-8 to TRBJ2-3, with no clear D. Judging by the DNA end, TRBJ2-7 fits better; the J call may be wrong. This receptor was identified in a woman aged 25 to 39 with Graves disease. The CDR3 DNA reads TGTGCCAGCAGCCCCCGACCTAACCCCTACGAGCAGTACTTC. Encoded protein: CASSPRPNPYEQYF.